What follows are 10 T cell receptor beta chains derived from one specimen sequenced in a study of blood T cell repertoires in COVID-19. Sequenced by immunoSEQ multiplex PCR; TCRdb stores in-frame clones only, minus some. The data show roughly 130,000 clones, about 90% seen once. The sample consisted of peripheral blood. The receptors here all came from a woman in her fifties or sixties with acute or convalescent COVID-19.

In its sample, this clone was seen a few times. As DNA, the CDR3 is TGTGCCAGCAGTGATTCGGGGGGCAAAGACAATGAGCAGTTCTTC. Translation gives CASSDSGGKDNEQFF. This sequence joins TRBV2 and TRBJ2-1; weak D call: TRBD2 (7 bases). This CDR3 has 15 residues. V shed 3 bases and J shed 5 bases, with 14 bases lying between them. CDR1 is SNHLY and CDR2 is FYNNEI in the germline V gene.

The chain's CDR3 is CASTPQSGLAGTRETQYF. Written as DNA, the CDR3 is TGTGCCAGCACTCCCCAGAGTGGACTAGCGGGAACGCGCGAGACCCAGTACTTC. This rearrangement joins TRBV27 to TRBJ2-5, with 12 positions matching TRBD2. The germline gives CDR1 MNHEY, CDR2 SMNVEV (reference sequence). This CDR3 region has 18 residues. The V and J ends lost 7 bases and 5 bases, in that order; junction bases with no gene match: 17.

This chain links TRBV27 with TRBJ2-1; a weak D match, TRBD2 (7 bases). CDR3 length: 17 amino acids. From germline, CDR1 is MNHEY and CDR2 SMNVEV (reference sequence). Between the trimmed V and J ends, which lost 8 bases and 15 bases, there was a span of 35 bases. CDR3 amino acids: CASGGGGRGYDPRSPFF. The CDR3 DNA reads as TGTGCCAGCGGGGGGGGCGGGAGAGGGTATGATCCCCGGAGCCCGTTCTTC.

The gene calls are TRBV7-9 and TRBJ1-4, with D unresolved. This CDR3 is built from 15 residues. Germline V gene data show CDR1 as SEHNR and CDR2 as FQNEAQ (reference sequence). V dropped 3 bases and J dropped 4 bases, with 12 bases sitting between them. The CDR3 DNA reads as TGTGCCAGCAGCTTGGTCGACTCTAATAATGAAAAACTGTTTTTT. Protein product: CASSLVDSNNEKLFF.

Only one count was recorded for this clone. This chain uses TRBV5-1 with TRBJ1-5; D not resolved. V was cut by 0 bases and J by 2 bases, with 9 bases left in between. Germline lookup yields CDR1 SGHRS and CDR2 YFSETQ. The CDR3 contains 15 residues. The CDR3, as DNA: TGCGCCAGCAGCTTGGAGGCAGGTCGCAATCAGCCCCAGCATTTT. Protein sequence: CASSLEAGRNQPQHF.

The chain links TRBV5-1 to TRBJ1-5; 7 nucleotides match TRBD1. Trimming removed 0 bases from V and 6 bases from J; junction bases left unmatched: 6. The CDR3 has 15 amino acids. Germline V gene sequence: CDR1 SGHRS, CDR2 YFSETQ. This CDR3 reads CASSLATGAGQPQHF. The CDR3 nucleotides read TGCGCCAGCAGCTTGGCTACAGGGGCTGGTCAGCCCCAGCATTTT.

The gene calls are TRBV2 and TRBJ2-2; the D gene is possibly TRBD2 (6 bases). This CDR3 spans 13 amino acids. V lost 4 bases to trimming and J lost 6 bases, with 9 bases between them. Germline V CDR1 and CDR2: SNHLY, FYNNEI. CDR3 DNA: TGTGCCAGCAGTGCCGGGAGAGCCGGGGAGCTGTTTTTT. Translating it yields CASSAGRAGELFF.

Written as DNA, the CDR3 is TGTGCCAGCAGCCAAATCAGCGGGAGGGCCGGCGAGCAGTACTTC. It specifies CASSQISGRAGEQYF. The chain recombines TRBV5-4 with TRBJ2-7; 10 nucleotides line up with TRBD2. This CDR3 is built from 15 residues. V shed 4 bases, J shed 6 bases, and the junction held 10 bases outside the gene matches. CDR1 is SGHNT, CDR2 YYREEE, per germline (reference sequence).

This rearrangement joins TRBV5-6 to TRBJ2-5; D possibly corresponds to TRBD2 (5 bases). Germline CDR1 is SGHDT and CDR2 is YYEEEE. Trimming took off 4 bases at V and 2 bases at J, with 15 bases between the two ends. This CDR3 contains 15 residues. CDR3 residues: CASSTSPRRQETQYF. The DNA for the CDR3 is TGTGCCAGCAGCACCAGCCCGAGGAGGCAAGAGACCCAGTACTTC.

J is TRBJ2-2 and V is TRBV27, with 11 bases aligning to TRBD2. The germline V gene has CDR1 MNHEY and CDR2 SMNVEV (reference sequence). CDR3 length: 15 residues. The J segment lost 5 bases and the V segment lost 11 bases, leaving 10 bases of the junction unmatched. The CDR3 here is CAGSGTSGITGELFF. The CDR3 coding sequence is TGTGCCGGTTCGGGGACTAGCGGTATTACCGGGGAGCTGTTTTTT.